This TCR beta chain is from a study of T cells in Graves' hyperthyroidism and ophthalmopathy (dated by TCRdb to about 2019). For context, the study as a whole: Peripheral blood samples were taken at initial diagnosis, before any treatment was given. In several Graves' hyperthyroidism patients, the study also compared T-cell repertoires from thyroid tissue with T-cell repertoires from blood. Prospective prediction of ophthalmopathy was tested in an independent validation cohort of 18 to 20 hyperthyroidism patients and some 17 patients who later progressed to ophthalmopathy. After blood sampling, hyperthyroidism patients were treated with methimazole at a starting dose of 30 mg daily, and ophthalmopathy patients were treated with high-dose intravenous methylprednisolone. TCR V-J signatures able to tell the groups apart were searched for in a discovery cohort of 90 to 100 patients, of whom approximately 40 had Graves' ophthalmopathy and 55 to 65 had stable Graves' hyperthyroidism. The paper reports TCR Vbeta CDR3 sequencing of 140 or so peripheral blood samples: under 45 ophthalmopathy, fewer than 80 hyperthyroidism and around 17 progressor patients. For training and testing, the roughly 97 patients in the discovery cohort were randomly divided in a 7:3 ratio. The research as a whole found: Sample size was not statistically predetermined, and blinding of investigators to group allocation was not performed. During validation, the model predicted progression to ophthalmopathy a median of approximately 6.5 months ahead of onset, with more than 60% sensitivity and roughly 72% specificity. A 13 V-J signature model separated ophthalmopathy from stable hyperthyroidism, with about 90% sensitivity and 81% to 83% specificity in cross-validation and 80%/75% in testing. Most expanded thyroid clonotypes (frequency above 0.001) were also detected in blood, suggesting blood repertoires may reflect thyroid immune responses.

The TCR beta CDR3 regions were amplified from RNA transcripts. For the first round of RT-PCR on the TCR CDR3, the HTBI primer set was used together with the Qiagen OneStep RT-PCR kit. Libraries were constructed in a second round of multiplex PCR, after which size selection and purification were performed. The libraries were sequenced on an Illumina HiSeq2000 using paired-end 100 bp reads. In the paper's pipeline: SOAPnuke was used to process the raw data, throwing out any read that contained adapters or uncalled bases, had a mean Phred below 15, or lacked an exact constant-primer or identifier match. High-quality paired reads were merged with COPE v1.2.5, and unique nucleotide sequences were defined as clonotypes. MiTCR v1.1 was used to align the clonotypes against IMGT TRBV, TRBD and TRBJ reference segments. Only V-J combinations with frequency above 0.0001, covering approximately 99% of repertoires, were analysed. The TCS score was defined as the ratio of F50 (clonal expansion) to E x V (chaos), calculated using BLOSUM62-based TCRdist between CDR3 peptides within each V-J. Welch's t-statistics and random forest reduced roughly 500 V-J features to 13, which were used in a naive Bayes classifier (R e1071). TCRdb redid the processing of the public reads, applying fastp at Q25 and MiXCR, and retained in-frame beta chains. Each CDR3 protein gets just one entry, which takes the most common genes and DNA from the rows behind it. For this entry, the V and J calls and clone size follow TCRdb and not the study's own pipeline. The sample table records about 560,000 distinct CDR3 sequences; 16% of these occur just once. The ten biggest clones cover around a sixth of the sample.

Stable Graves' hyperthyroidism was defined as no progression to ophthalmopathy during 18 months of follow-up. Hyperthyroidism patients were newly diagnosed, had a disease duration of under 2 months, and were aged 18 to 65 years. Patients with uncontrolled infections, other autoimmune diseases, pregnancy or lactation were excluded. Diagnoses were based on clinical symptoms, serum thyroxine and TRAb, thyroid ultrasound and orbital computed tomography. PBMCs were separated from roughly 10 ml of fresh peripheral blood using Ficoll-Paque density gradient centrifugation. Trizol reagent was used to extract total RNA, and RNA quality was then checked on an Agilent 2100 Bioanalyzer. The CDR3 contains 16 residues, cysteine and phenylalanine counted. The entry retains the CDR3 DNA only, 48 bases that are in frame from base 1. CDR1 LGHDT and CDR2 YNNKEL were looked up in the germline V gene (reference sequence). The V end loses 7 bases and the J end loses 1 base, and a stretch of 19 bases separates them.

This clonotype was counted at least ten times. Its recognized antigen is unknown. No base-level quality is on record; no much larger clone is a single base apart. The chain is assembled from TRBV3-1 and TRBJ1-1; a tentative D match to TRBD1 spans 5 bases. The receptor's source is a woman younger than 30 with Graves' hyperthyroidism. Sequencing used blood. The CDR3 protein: CASNRRAGSGNTEAFF. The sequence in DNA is TGTGCCAGCAACCGCAGGGCGGGGAGCGGGAACACTGAAGCTTTCTTT.